The clone carrying this T cell receptor (beta chain) has more than one count but fewer than ten. Both 60 Vbeta primers and 13 Jbeta primers went into the PCR. Sequenced by immunoSEQ multiplex PCR; TCRdb stores in-frame clones only, minus some. The sample includes around 150,000 clones, 80% of them seen just once. The CDR3 extends over 13 amino acids. The V and J ends lost 11 bases and 7 bases, in that order; junction bases with no gene match: 6. Germline loops: CDR1 MNHEY, CDR2 SMNVEV (reference sequence). This record comes from a study of cytomegalovirus exposure and HLA in healthy donors. V is TRBV27 and J is TRBJ1-6, with 9 bases matching TRBD1. This TCR came from a man aged 45 to 65 in good health and CMV-seronegative. Material for sequencing was PBMCs. DNA for the CDR3: TGTGCCGGCGGACAGGGGAGGAATTCACCCCTCCACTTT. Translated: CAGGQGRNSPLHF.